Detailed here is one T cell receptor (beta chain). Its antigen is unknown. The sample belongs to a study of cytomegalovirus exposure and HLA in healthy donors. Study in general: As released early, the data held 70 million to 100 million unique TCRs from HLA-typed donors. Broader study findings: Association of a missense DCLRE1C variant with TCR beta V- and J-gene trimming was reported in a later analysis. According to the study, roughly 160 TCR beta chains were cytomegalovirus-associated.

The CDR3 totals 15 residues. Germline assignment: CDR1 LNHDA and CDR2 SQIVND (reference sequence). Trimming removed 6 bases from V and 6 bases from J, with 17 bases in between. A multiplex PCR was run with 60 Vbeta primers and 13 Jbeta primers. This table comes from immunoSEQ multiplex PCR, and its TCRdb copy is limited to in-frame clones, with some not included. With approximately 110,000 clones in the sample, the ten largest clones hold about 2.5%. What was sequenced was PBMCs. This receptor was identified in a man aged 25 to 45 in good health and CMV-seronegative. This chain joins TRBV19 and TRBJ2-2, with D possibly being TRBD2 (5 bases). DNA of the CDR3: TGTGCCAGTAGCACACTGGCGGGTCAGGCCGGGGAGCTGTTTTTT. Residues: CASSTLAGQAGELFF.